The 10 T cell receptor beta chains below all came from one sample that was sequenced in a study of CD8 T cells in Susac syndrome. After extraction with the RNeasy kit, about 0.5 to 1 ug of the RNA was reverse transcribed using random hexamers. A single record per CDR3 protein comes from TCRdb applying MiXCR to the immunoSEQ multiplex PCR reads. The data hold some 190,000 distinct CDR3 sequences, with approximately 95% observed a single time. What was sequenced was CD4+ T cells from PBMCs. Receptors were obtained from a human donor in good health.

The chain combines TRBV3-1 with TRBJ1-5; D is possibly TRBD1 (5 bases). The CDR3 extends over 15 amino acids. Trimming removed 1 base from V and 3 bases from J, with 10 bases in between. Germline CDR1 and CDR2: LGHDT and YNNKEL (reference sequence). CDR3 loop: CASSQGAGPNQPQHF. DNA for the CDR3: TGTGCCAGCAGCCAAGGTGCGGGACCCAATCAGCCCCAGCATTTT. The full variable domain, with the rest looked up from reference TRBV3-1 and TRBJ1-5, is DTAVSQTPKYLVTQMGNDKSIKCEQNLGHDTMYWYKQDSKKFLKIMFSYNNKELIINETVPNRFSPKSPDKAHLNLHINSLELGDSAVYFCASSQGAGPNQPQHFGDGTRLSIL.

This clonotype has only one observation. The CDR3 DNA sequence: TGTGCCAGTAGTATCCAGGAAACCCTAAGTATGAACACCGGGGAGCTGTTTTTT. This gives the protein CASSIQETLSMNTGELFF. The chain joins TRBV19 to TRBJ2-2; D unclear. This CDR3 is 18 amino acids long. Germline loops: CDR1 LNHDA, CDR2 SQIVND (reference sequence). With 3 bases removed from V and 1 base from J, the gap between germline ends came to 18 bases.

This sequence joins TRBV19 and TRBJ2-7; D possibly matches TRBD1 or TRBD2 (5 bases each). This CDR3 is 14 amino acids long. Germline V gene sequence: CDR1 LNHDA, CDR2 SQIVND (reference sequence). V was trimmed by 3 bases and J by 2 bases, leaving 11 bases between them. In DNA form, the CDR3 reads TGTGCCAGTAGTATCCAGCCGGGGCCCTACGAGCAGTACTTC. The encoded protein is CASSIQPGPYEQYF. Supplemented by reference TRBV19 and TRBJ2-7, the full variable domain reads DGGITQSPKYLFRKEGQNVTLSCEQNLNHDAMYWYRQDPGQGLRLIYYSQIVNDFQKGDIAEGYSVSREKKESFPLTVTSAQKNPTAFYLCASSIQPGPYEQYFGPGTRLTVT.

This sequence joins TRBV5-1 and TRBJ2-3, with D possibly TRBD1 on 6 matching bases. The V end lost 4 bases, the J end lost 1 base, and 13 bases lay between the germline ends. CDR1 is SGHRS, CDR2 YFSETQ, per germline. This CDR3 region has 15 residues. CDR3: CASSRGAGGTDTQYF. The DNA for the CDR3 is TGCGCCAGCAGCCGGGGAGCAGGGGGCACAGATACGCAGTATTTT.

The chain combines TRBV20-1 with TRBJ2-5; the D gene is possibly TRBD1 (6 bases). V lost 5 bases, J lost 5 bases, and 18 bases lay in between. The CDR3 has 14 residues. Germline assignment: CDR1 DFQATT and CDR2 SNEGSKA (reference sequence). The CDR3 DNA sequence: TGCAGTGCTGAGAAAGGACAGTTGAGGGAGACCCAGTACTTC. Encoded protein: CSAEKGQLRETQYF.

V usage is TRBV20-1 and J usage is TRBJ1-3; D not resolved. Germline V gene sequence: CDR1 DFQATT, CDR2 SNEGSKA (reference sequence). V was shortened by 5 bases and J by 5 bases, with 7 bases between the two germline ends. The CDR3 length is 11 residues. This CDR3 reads CSAGLRNTIYF. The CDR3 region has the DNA TGCAGTGCTGGATTAAGAAACACCATATATTTT.

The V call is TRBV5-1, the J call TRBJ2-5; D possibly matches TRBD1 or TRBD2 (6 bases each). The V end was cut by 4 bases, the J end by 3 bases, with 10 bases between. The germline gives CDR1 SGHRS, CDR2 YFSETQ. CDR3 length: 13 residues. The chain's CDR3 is CASSRGDKETQYF. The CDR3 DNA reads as TGCGCCAGCAGCAGGGGGGACAAAGAGACCCAGTACTTC.

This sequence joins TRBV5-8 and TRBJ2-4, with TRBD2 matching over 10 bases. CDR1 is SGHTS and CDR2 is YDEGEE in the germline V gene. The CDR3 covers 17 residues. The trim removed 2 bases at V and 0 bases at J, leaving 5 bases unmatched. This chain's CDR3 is CASSFLAGALAKNIQYF. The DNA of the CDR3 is TGTGCCAGCAGCTTCCTAGCGGGGGCCTTAGCCAAAAACATTCAGTACTTC.

The CDR3, as DNA: TGTGCCAGCACCCCAACGGGAGCCTATGGCTACACCTTC. Protein: CASTPTGAYGYTF. The chain has TRBV7-2 and TRBJ1-2; unclear D gene. Per germline, CDR1 SGHTA and CDR2 FQGNSA. Trimming cost V 7 bases and J 4 bases, with 13 bases left between them. This CDR3 has 13 residues.

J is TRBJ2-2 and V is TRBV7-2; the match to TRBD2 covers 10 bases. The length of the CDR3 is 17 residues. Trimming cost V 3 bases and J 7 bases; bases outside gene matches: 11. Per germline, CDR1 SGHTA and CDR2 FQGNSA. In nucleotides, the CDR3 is TGTGCCAGCAGCTTTCTTTTAGCGGGGGGCCCTGGCGGGGAGCTGTTTTTT. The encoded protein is CASSFLLAGGPGGELFF.